A selection of T cell receptor beta chains follows, all from one sample in a study of blood T cell repertoires in COVID-19. Sequenced by immunoSEQ multiplex PCR; TCRdb stores in-frame clones only, minus some. The table includes 200,000 to 250,000 clones, 86% detected once. Sequenced sample: PBMCs or T cells enriched from blood (not recorded which). Receptors originate from a woman in her 50s in a cohort exposed to, infected with or recovered from COVID-19 (not recorded which). Each CDR3 is given with its conserved first and last residue. A D gene is named only where the DNA matches it firmly. Rows give clone size only sometimes, using once, few, many, or a class for an expanded clone.

D: .
size: .
V: TRBV4-2
J: TRBJ2-7
DNA: TGTGCCAGCAGCCAAGATGGGCAGGGCTGGAACGAGCAGTACTTC
CDR3: CASSQDGQGWNEQYF

D: .
size: .
V: TRBV6-5
J: TRBJ2-2
DNA: TGTGCCAGCAGGCCAAGCATGGGGGCCACCGGGGAGCTGTTTTTT
CDR3: CASRPSMGATGELFF

D: TRBD1
size: few
V: TRBV19
J: TRBJ1-2
DNA: TGTGCCAGTACCGAGGGACAGGGTTACAACTATGGCTACACCTTC
CDR3: CASTEGQGYNYGYTF

D: .
size: .
V: TRBV9
J: TRBJ1-2
DNA: TGTGCCAGCAGCGTAGGGCCCTATGGCTACACCTTC
CDR3: CASSVGPYGYTF

D: .
size: .
V: TRBV6-5
J: TRBJ1-1
DNA: TGTGCCAGCATTCAAGGGGGAAACACTGAAGCTTTCTTT
CDR3: CASIQGGNTEAFF

D: TRBD1
size: .
V: TRBV28
J: TRBJ1-4
DNA: TGTGCCAGCGGCCCAGGACAGGGCGGGGAAAAACTGTTTTTT
CDR3: CASGPGQGGEKLFF

D: TRBD1
size: few
V: TRBV19
J: TRBJ1-6
DNA: TGTGCCAGTAGTCGGACAGGGGGCTCACCCCTCCACTTT
CDR3: CASSRTGGSPLHF

D: TRBD2
size: .
V: TRBV19
J: TRBJ2-2
DNA: TGTGCCAGTAGTGGACTAGCGGGGGACACCGGGGAGCTGTTTTTT
CDR3: CASSGLAGDTGELFF

D: .
size: .
V: TRBV7-6
J: TRBJ1-3
DNA: TGTGCCAGCAGCTTAGAATACAGGGAAAGAAACACCATATATTTT
CDR3: CASSLEYRERNTIYF

D: TRBD1
size: .
V: TRBV4-2
J: TRBJ1-3
DNA: TGTGCCAGCAGCTCGACAGGGGGCTCTGGAAACACCATATATTTT
CDR3: CASSSTGGSGNTIYF

D: .
size: .
V: TRBV19
J: TRBJ1-5
DNA: TGTGCCAGTACCAACGACAGGCATTATAGCAATCAGCCCCAGCATTTT
CDR3: CASTNDRHYSNQPQHF

D: TRBD1
size: .
V: TRBV5-6
J: TRBJ2-7
DNA: TGTGCCAGCAGCTTGGCCACAGGGGGCTCCTACGAGCAGTACTTC
CDR3: CASSLATGGSYEQYF

D: .
size: .
V: TRBV12-3/TRBV12-4
J: TRBJ1-3
DNA: TGTGCCAGCAGTTTTAGCTCTCGGAACACCATATATTTT
CDR3: CASSFSSRNTIYF

D: .
size: .
V: TRBV7-3
J: TRBJ1-6
DNA: TGTGCCAGCAGCTTAAATCAGGGTTCACCCCTCCACTTT
CDR3: CASSLNQGSPLHF

D: .
size: .
V: TRBV5-1
J: TRBJ1-6
DNA: TGCGCCAGCAGCTTCACATCCCTCCAGGGAGGGGGTTCACCCCTCCACTTT
CDR3: CASSFTSLQGGGSPLHF

D: TRBD1
size: .
V: TRBV4-3
J: TRBJ2-3
DNA: TGCGCCAGCAGCCAAGAAATAGGACAGGGTCCAGATACGCAGTATTTT
CDR3: CASSQEIGQGPDTQYF

D: TRBD1
size: .
V: TRBV30
J: TRBJ1-4
DNA: TGTGCCGGCGGGACAGGGGGTGAAAAACTGTTTTTT
CDR3: CAGGTGGEKLFF

D: TRBD2
size: .
V: TRBV12-3/TRBV12-4
J: TRBJ2-1
DNA: TGTGCCAGCAGTCGAGCGGGGAATGAGCAGTTCTTC
CDR3: CASSRAGNEQFF

D: TRBD1
size: .
V: TRBV6-1
J: TRBJ2-7
DNA: TGTGCCAGCAGTGACACAGGGGGTCCCTACGAGCAGTACTTC
CDR3: CASSDTGGPYEQYF

D: TRBD1
size: .
V: TRBV18
J: TRBJ1-5
DNA: TGTGCCAGCTCATCGCAGACAGGGGGCAATCAGCCCCAGCATTTT
CDR3: CASSSQTGGNQPQHF

D: TRBD2
size: .
V: TRBV5-1
J: TRBJ2-3
DNA: TGCGCCAGCAGCAGTGGGGGGGGCACAGATACGCAGTATTTT
CDR3: CASSSGGGTDTQYF

D: .
size: .
V: TRBV6-5
J: TRBJ1-2
DNA: TGTGCCAGCAGCCCCGACAGGTTGTATGGCTACACCTTC
CDR3: CASSPDRLYGYTF

D: .
size: few
V: TRBV5-5
J: TRBJ1-2
DNA: TGTGCCAGCAGCTTCGACAGAATCTATGGCTACACCTTC
CDR3: CASSFDRIYGYTF

D: .
size: once
V: TRBV19
J: TRBJ2-4
DNA: TGTGCCAGTAGCCACAGGGCTACCAAAAACATTCAGTACTTC
CDR3: CASSHRATKNIQYF

D: TRBD1
size: .
V: TRBV10-3
J: TRBJ2-1
DNA: TGTGCCATCAGTGGGGGACAGGGGTACAATGAGCAGTTCTTC
CDR3: CAISGGQGYNEQFF

D: TRBD1
size: .
V: TRBV18
J: TRBJ1-6
DNA: TGTGCCAGCTCACAATCCAGGGGGCTTGATTCACCCCTCCACTTT
CDR3: CASSQSRGLDSPLHF

D: TRBD2
size: .
V: TRBV18
J: TRBJ2-5
DNA: TGTGCCAGCTCACCGAGTAGCGGGGGAAGGGAGACCCAGTACTTC
CDR3: CASSPSSGGRETQYF

D: TRBD1
size: .
V: TRBV25-1
J: TRBJ1-3
DNA: TGTGCCAGCAGCCCAGGGGTAGGGACAGGGGGCCACACCATATATTTT
CDR3: CASSPGVGTGGHTIYF

D: TRBD1
size: .
V: TRBV7-2
J: TRBJ1-2
DNA: TGTGCCAGCAGCTTAGATTGGAGAGGGGGCTTGAATGGCTACACCTTC
CDR3: CASSLDWRGGLNGYTF

D: TRBD2
size: .
V: TRBV2
J: TRBJ2-1
DNA: TGTGCCAGCAGTGTTGGGGAGAGCACTAGCGGGGGTCGTAAGTTCTTC
CDR3: CASSVGESTSGGRKFF

D: .
size: .
V: TRBV7-9
J: TRBJ1-4
DNA: TGTGCCAGCAGCTACACAGGGACGAATGAAAAACTGTTTTTT
CDR3: CASSYTGTNEKLFF